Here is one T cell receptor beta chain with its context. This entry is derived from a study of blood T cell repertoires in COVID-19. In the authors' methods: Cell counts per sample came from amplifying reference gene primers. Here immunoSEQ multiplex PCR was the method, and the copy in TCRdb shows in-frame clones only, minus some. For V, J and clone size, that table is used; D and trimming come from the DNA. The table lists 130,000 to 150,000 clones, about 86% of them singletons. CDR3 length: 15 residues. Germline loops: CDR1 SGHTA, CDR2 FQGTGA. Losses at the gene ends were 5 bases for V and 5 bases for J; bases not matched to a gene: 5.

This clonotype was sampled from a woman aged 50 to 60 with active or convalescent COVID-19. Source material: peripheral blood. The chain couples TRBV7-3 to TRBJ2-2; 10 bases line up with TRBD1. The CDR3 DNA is TGTGCCAGCAGCACTCGGGGACAGGGGACCGGGGAGCTGTTTTTT. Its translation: CASSTRGQGTGELFF.